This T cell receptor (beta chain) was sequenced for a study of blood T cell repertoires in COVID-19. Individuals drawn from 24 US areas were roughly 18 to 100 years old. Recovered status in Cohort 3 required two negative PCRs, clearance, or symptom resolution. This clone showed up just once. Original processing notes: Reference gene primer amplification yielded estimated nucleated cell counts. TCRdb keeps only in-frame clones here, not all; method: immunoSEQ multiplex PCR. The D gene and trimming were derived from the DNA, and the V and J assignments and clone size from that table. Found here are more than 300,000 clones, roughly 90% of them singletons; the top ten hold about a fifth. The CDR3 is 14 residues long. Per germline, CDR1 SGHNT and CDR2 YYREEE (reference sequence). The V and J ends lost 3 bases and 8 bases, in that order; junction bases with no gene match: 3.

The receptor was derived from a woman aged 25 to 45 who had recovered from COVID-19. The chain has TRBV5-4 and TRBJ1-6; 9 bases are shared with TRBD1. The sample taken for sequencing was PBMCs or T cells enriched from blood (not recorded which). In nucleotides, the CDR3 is TGTGCCAGCAGCTATGACAGGGGGGATTCACCCCTCCACTTT. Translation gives CASSYDRGDSPLHF.